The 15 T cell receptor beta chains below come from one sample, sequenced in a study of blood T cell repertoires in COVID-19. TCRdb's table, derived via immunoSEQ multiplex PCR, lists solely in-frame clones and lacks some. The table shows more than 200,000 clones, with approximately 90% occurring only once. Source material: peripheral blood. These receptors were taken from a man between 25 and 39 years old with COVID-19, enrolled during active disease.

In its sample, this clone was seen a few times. The CDR3 nucleotides read TGTGCCAGCAGCTCCCGGACTAGCGGAGCCTACGAGCAGTACTTC. Encoded protein: CASSSRTSGAYEQYF. This rearrangement joins TRBV5-4 to TRBJ2-7, with TRBD2 matching over 10 bases. With V trimmed by 3 bases and J by 2 bases, 5 bases remained unmatched. This CDR3 is 15 amino acids long. CDR1 SGHNT and CDR2 YYREEE come from the germline V gene (reference sequence).

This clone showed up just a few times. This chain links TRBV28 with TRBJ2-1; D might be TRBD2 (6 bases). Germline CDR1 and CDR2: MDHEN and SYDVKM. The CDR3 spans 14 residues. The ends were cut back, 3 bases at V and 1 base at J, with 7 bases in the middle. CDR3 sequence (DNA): TGTGCCAGCAGTTTTGGGAGGTCCTACAATGAGCAGTTCTTC. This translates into CASSFGRSYNEQFF.

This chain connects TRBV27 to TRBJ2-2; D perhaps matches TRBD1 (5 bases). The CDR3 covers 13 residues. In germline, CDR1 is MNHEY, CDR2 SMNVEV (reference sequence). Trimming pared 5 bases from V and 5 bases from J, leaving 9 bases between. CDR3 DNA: TGTGCCAGCAGTCCCCGACAGACCGGGGAGCTGTTTTTT. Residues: CASSPRQTGELFF.

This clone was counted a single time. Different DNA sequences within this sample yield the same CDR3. The CDR3 region is CASSSGTSGIYEQYF. The CDR3, as DNA: TGTGCCAGCAGTTCCGGGACTAGCGGGATCTACGAGCAGTACTTC. The chain joins TRBV28 to TRBJ2-7; 13 bases line up with TRBD2. V lost 4 bases and J lost 3; bases outside the gene matches: 3. Per the germline V gene, CDR1 is MDHEN and CDR2 is SYDVKM. CDR3 length: 15 residues.

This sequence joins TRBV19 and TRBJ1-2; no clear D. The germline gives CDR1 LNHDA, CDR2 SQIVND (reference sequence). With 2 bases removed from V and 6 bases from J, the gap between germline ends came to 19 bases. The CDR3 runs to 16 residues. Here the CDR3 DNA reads TGTGCCAGTAGTATAATGTTGGGCTGGTCGGAAAATGGCTACACCTTC. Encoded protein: CASSIMLGWSENGYTF.

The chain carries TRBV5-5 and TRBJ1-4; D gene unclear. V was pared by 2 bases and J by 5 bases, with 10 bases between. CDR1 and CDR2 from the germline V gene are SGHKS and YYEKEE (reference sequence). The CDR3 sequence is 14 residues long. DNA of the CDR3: TGTGCCAGCAGCTTTTGGCAGTACAATGAAAAACTGTTTTTT. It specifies CASSFWQYNEKLFF. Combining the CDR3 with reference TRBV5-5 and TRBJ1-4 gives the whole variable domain DAGVTQSPTHLIKTRGQQVTLRCSPISGHKSVSWYQQVLGQGPQFIFQYYEKEERGRGNFPDRFSARQFPNYSSELNVNALLLGDSALYLCASSFWQYNEKLFFGSGTQLSVL.

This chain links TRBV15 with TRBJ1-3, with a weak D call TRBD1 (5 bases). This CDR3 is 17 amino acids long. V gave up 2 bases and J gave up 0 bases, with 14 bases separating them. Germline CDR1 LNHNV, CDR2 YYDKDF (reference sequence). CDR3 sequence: CATSRLSAGVSGNTIYF. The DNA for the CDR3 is TGTGCCACCAGCAGATTATCCGCGGGGGTCTCTGGAAACACCATATATTTT.

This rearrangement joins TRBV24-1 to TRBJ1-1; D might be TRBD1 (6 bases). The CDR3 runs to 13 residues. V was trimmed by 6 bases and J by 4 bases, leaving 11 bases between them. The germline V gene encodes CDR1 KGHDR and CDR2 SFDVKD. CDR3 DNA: TGTGCCACCAGTTATACAGGGACCACTGAAGCTTTCTTT. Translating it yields CATSYTGTTEAFF.

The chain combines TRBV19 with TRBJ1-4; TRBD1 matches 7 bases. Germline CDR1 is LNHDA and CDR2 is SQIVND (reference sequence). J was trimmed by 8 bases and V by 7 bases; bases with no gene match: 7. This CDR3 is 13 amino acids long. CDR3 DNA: TGTGCCAGTACAGGGGGATCTGGGGAAAAACTGTTTTTT. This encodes CASTGGSGEKLFF.

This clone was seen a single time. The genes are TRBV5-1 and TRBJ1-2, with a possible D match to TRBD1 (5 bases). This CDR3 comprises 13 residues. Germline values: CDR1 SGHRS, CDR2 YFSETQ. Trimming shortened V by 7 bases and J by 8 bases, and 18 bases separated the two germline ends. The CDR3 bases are TGCGCCAGCGGCTCTCAGGGAGGGAGCGGCTACACCTTC. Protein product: CASGSQGGSGYTF.

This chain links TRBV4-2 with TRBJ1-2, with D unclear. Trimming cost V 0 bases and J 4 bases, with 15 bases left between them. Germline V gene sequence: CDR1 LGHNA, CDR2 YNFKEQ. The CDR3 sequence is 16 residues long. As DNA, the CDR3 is TGTGCCAGCAGCCAAGATCTGTCACCGGGAGGCTATGGCTACACCTTC. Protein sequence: CASSQDLSPGGYGYTF.

The CDR3 loop is CASSYRDRSVYGYTF. In DNA form, the CDR3 reads TGTGCCAGCAGTTATAGGGACAGATCGGTCTATGGCTACACCTTC. V gene TRBV28 combines with J gene TRBJ1-2; 7 bases line up with TRBD1. Trimming took 4 bases from V and 4 from J; bases not matched to a gene: 9. Per the germline V gene, CDR1 is MDHEN and CDR2 is SYDVKM. This CDR3 has 15 amino acids.

The CDR3 sequence is CASSSLRSGSLKSYEQYF. DNA for the CDR3: TGTGCCAGCAGCTCCCTCCGGTCCGGGTCCCTCAAGTCCTACGAGCAGTACTTC. The chain uses TRBV7-9 and TRBJ2-7; no reliable D call. This CDR3 has 18 amino acids. Germline V lookup: CDR1 SEHNR, CDR2 FQNEAQ (reference sequence). The V and J ends lost 4 bases and 1 base respectively, with 23 bases between them.

DNA of the CDR3: TGTGCCAGCAGTTTATTAGATGGCTACACCTTC. It specifies CASSLLDGYTF. V is TRBV28 and J is TRBJ1-2; D unresolved. This CDR3 spans 11 amino acids. Germline V CDR1 and CDR2: MDHEN, SYDVKM. V lost 1 base, J lost 6 bases, and 3 bases lay in between.

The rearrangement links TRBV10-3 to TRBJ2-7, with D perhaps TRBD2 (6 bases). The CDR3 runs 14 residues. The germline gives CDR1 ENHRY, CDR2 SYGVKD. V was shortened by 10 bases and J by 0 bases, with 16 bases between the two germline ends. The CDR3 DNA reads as TGTGCCACCGACGCGGGGTCTAGCTCCTACGAGCAGTACTTC. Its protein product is CATDAGSSSYEQYF.